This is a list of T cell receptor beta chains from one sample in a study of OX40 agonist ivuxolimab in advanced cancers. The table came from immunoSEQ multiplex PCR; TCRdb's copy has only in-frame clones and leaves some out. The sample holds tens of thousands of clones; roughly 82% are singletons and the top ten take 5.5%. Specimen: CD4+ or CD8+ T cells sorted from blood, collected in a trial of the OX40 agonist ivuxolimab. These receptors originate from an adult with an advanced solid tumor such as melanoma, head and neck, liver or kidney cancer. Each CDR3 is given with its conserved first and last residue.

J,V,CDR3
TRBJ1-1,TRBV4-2,CASSPRTGWTEAFF
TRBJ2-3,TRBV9,CASSVDRGGFADTQYF
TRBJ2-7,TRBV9,CASHCLFEQYF
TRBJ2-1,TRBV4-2,CASSQDHVSGRANEQFF
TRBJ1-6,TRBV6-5,CASSYSSAAPLHF
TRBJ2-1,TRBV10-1,CASSEFKKDPNPHSGNEQFF
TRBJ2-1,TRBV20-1,CSASGRYEQFF
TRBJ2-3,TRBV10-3,CAISESTEDTQYF
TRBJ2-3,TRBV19,CASRLGDTQYF
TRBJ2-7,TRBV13,CASSPQTGRYEQYF
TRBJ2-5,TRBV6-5,CASSYGDRGSAQYF
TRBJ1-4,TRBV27,CASSRQLATNEKLFF
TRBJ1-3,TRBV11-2,CASSLGQAYSGNTIYF
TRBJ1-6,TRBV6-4,CASSDETGMKAPLHF
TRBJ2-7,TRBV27,CASSSLGEPYEQYF
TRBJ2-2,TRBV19,CASSIETGVNTGELFF
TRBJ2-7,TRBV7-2,CASSPHATGGTSKQYF
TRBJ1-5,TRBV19,CASSGLNQPQHF
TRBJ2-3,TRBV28,CASSSAGGHTDTQYF
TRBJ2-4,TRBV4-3,CASSQLSASGSLGNIQYF
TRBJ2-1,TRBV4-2,CASSQTSRNEQFF
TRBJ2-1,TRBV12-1,CASSFVRTGVIEAYNEQFF
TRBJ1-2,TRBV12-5,CASGLVLGLGLAGYTF
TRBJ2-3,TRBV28,CASSTTDTQYF
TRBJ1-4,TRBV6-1,CASSELASEIDEKLFF